The source of this T cell receptor (beta chain) is a study of T cell responses to AZD1222 COVID-19 vaccine. Whether given at about 4 or about 12 weeks, second doses were pooled. Germline-derived CDR1 and CDR2 are MNHEY and SVGAGI. Trimming removed 9 bases from V and 3 bases from J; junction bases left unmatched: 13. CDR3 length equals 15 residues. Using immunoSEQ multiplex PCR, the repertoire was profiled, and TCRdb retains in-frame clones only, with some absent. This table holds 120,000 to 150,000 clones, 90% found once. This TCR was sampled from an adult who received the AZD1222 COVID-19 vaccine. This specimen consisted of peripheral blood, obtained 28 days after the second AZD1222 dose. V and J are TRBV6-5 and TRBJ1-2; TRBD1 matches 7 bases. As DNA, the CDR3 is TGTGCCAGTATACGACAGGGTTCTGCACACTATGGCTACACCTTC. This encodes CASIRQGSAHYGYTF.